The entry below gives a single T cell receptor (beta chain) sequence along with its context. Its antigen is currently not known. Base quality data are lacking; no much larger clone is found one base away. This record belongs to a study of blood T cell repertoires in COVID-19 (TCRdb year 2020). Study-level background: The collaborator samples originated in the United States, Italy and Spain and spanned the acute and convalescent phases of COVID-19. The material from the prospective study consisted of cDNA or gDNA derived from T cells, B-cell-depleted T cells, or PBMCs. Deeply sampled blood TCRbeta repertoires from subjects exposed to, actively infected with, or recovered from COVID-19 were included in the dataset. The repertoires were released in a freely available public database meant as a resource for research on the immune response to SARS-CoV-2. Samples were obtained from the ongoing ImmuneRACE study (first 160 participants) and from 1,254 subjects provided by 6 global collaborators. A de-identified subject ID, COVID-19 status, age in years and sex were almost always included in the sample metadata. HLA class I and class II types, where available, came from metadata supplied by the sample provider rather than from assay-based typing. The research as a whole found: Clinical and demographic metadata were provided uncurated, with the amount varying by source and participant.

Each collaborating institution followed its own protocols to collect whole blood in K2EDTA tubes. Collaborator samples were shipped for TCRbeta analysis as frozen whole blood, isolated PBMCs, or DNA extracted from either sample type. V is trimmed back by 5 bases and J by 3 bases, and the junction contains 3 bases that no gene match accounts for. Measured from the cysteine to the phenylalanine, the CDR3 is 14 residues long. Only CDR3 DNA remains: 42 bases, in frame from the first base. CDR1 KGHSH and CDR2 LQKENI were looked up in the germline V gene. The immunoSEQ Assay, a bias-controlled multiplex PCR, was used to amplify TCRbeta CDR3 regions from genomic DNA. As for how the authors treated the data: The number of nucleated cells in each sample was estimated by amplification of reference gene primers within the assay. Sequence reads were collapsed and filtered to measure the absolute abundance of every unique TCRbeta CDR3 rearrangement. Productive Simpson clonality was computed per sample as the square root of Simpson's diversity index over productive rearrangements. Sourced from immuneACCESS, this table was stored by TCRdb with only in-frame sequences that have V and J called. A share of the clones is absent; for the studies checked, an unresolved V gene accounts for under half, and the remainder has no known explanation. That table supplies the V and J calls and clone size; D and trimming were determined from the DNA. Here the sample has roughly 94,000 clones; 84% occur a single time. The ten largest account for approximately 25% of the sample.

The clonotype comes from a man aged 55-75 years with acute or convalescent COVID-19. Sequenced sample: peripheral blood. Recombination linked TRBV18 to TRBJ1-2; 10 bases in between match TRBD1. The CDR3 protein is CASSTGTGDYGYTF. At the DNA level, the sequence is TGTGCCAGCTCAACCGGGACAGGGGACTATGGCTACACCTTC.